The clone carrying this TCR beta chain has ten or more counts. The antigen remains undetermined. In TCRdb, the 5' RACE reads were re-called with MiXCR into one record per CDR3 protein. Of 35,000 to 50,000 distinct CDR3 sequences listed, around 3% are singletons. The CDR3 sequence is 16 residues long. Germline values: CDR1 SGDLS, CDR2 YYNGEE. V shed 0 bases and J shed 2 bases, with 11 bases lying between them. The data were taken from a study of CD8 T cells in ankylosing spondylitis. Findings and caveats of the study: Prior literature has documented some motif variants in synovial fluid and blood from reactive arthritis.

Source material: blood, either unsorted or a sorted T cell fraction (not recorded which). This sequence joins TRBV9 and TRBJ2-2; D possibly corresponds to TRBD1 (6 bases). The origin of this receptor is a male donor with ankylosing spondylitis or in good health (not recorded which). The CDR3 sequence is CASSVGRGGNTGELFF. The DNA for the CDR3 is TGTGCCAGCAGCGTAGGGAGAGGGGGAAACACCGGGGAGCTGTTTTTT.